Listed below are T cell receptor beta chains from one sample, sequenced in a study of shared clonotypes between healthy human individuals. Data came from immunoSEQ multiplex PCR; TCRdb stores just in-frame clones and leaves some out. Of more than 2 million clones listed, just over 90% are singletons. The sample comprised naive CD8+ T cells from PBMCs. The receptors were sampled from a man aged 18 to 35 in good health. Some clones in this sample may be carry-over from other donors' samples. Both conserved end residues are part of each CDR3. Each record gives: J gene, V gene, D gene, clone size, CDR3 DNA, CDR3 protein. D genes are given only for firm matches. Expanded clones get a size class; other rows say once, few or many, or leave the size out.

J: TRBJ2-1
V: TRBV5-8
D: NA
size: NA
DNA: TGTGCCAGCAGCTTAGGGCTAGCGGAAGGGGGGTACAATGAGCAGTTCTTC
CDR3: CASSLGLAEGGYNEQFF

J: TRBJ2-1
V: TRBV5-4
D: NA
size: NA
DNA: TGTGCCAGCAGCGATCCTGAGGGCCTTCTCAATGAGCAGTTCTTC
CDR3: CASSDPEGLLNEQFF

J: TRBJ2-1
V: TRBV5-1
D: TRBD2
size: NA
DNA: TGCGCCAGCAGCTCATCCTTTCTAGCGGGAGGGGGGTACAATGAGCAGTTCTTC
CDR3: CASSSSFLAGGGYNEQFF

J: TRBJ2-1
V: TRBV4-1
D: TRBD2
size: once
DNA: TGCGCCAGCAGCAGGACTAGCGGGAGTGTTAATGAGCAGTTCTTC
CDR3: CASSRTSGSVNEQFF

J: TRBJ1-2
V: TRBV28
D: NA
size: NA
DNA: TGTGCCAGCAGTTTAGTGACTGACAGAAACTATGGCTACACCTTC
CDR3: CASSLVTDRNYGYTF

J: TRBJ2-7
V: TRBV21-1
D: NA
size: NA
DNA: TGTGCCAGCAGCAGCCTAGCCGGGGGGACGACCTACGAGCAGTACTTC
CDR3: CASSSLAGGTTYEQYF

J: TRBJ1-1
V: TRBV7-9
D: NA
size: NA
DNA: TGTGCCAGCAGCATCGGGTACACTGAAGCTTTCTTT
CDR3: CASSIGYTEAFF

J: TRBJ2-1
V: TRBV28
D: TRBD2
size: NA
DNA: TGTGCCAGCAGTCAAAGACTAGCGGGAGTTGTATACAATGAGCAGTTCTTC
CDR3: CASSQRLAGVVYNEQFF

J: TRBJ2-1
V: TRBV29-1
D: TRBD1
size: NA
DNA: TGCAGCGTTGGCGACAGGGCTCGCCTCTACAATGAGCAGTTCTTC
CDR3: CSVGDRARLYNEQFF

J: TRBJ2-7
V: TRBV4-3
D: TRBD1
size: NA
DNA: TGCGCCAGCAGCCAGATTCTGGGGTCGGGGACAGGAGATTCTTACGAGCAGTACTTC
CDR3: CASSQILGSGTGDSYEQYF

J: TRBJ2-6
V: TRBV6-1
D: TRBD1
size: NA
DNA: TGTTTGGCAGGGGGCTACCCTGGGGCCAACGTCCTGACTTTC
CDR3: CLAGGYPGANVLTF

J: TRBJ2-7
V: TRBV14
D: NA
size: NA
DNA: TGTGCCAGCAGCCAATTTCGGGCAGGGGCTTTCTCCGAGCAGTACTTC
CDR3: CASSQFRAGAFSEQYF

J: TRBJ2-2
V: TRBV4-3
D: NA
size: NA
DNA: TGCGCCAGCAGCCAAGGTTCAAAATCCGGGGAGCTGTTTTTT
CDR3: CASSQGSKSGELFF

J: TRBJ2-2
V: TRBV6-6
D: TRBD1
size: NA
DNA: TGTGCCAGCAGCGACAGGGGGTTCACCGGGGAGCTGTTTTTT
CDR3: CASSDRGFTGELFF

J: TRBJ1-1
V: TRBV5-3
D: NA
size: NA
DNA: TGTGCCAGAAGCTTGGGGTCTGACTCTGGGGCTGAAGCTTTCTTT
CDR3: CARSLGSDSGAEAFF

J: TRBJ2-2
V: TRBV19
D: NA
size: NA
DNA: TGTGCCAGTAGTATCCGGGGGAGAACCGGGGAGCTGTTTTTT
CDR3: CASSIRGRTGELFF

J: TRBJ2-3
V: TRBV25-1
D: NA
size: NA
DNA: TGTGCCAGCAGTCAGGCGGGAACGCAGTATTTT
CDR3: CASSQAGTQYF

J: TRBJ2-3
V: TRBV30
D: NA
size: NA
DNA: TGTGCCTGGAGTGTAGTCGAAGTTCGGGATACGCAGTATTTT
CDR3: CAWSVVEVRDTQYF

J: TRBJ2-1
V: TRBV15
D: NA
size: NA
DNA: TGTGCCACCAGCAGAGGAGACGGCGGGACAAGCTCCTACAATGAGCAGTTCTTC
CDR3: CATSRGDGGTSSYNEQFF

J: TRBJ2-7
V: TRBV5-1
D: TRBD1
size: NA
DNA: TGCGCCAGCTCACTAGACAGGGGAACATCCTACGAGCAGTACTTC
CDR3: CASSLDRGTSYEQYF